One sample yielded the 24 T cell receptor beta chains listed below, sequenced in a study of blood T cells in healthy people across ages. A second PCR, run for about 6 to 12 cycles, used a sample-barcoded 5' primer plus a J-beta primer mix. TCRdb reprocessed the 5' RACE reads via MiXCR and lists one record per CDR3 protein. The sample has about 2 million distinct CDR3 sequences; less than 50% are singletons. The source material was blood. These receptors were collected from a woman aged 40 to 50 in good health.

V is TRBV27 and J is TRBJ1-5; D is unclear. The germline V gene has CDR1 MNHEY and CDR2 SMNVEV (reference sequence). The CDR3 runs to 15 residues. The ends were cut back, 1 base at V and 4 bases at J, with 11 bases in the middle. The chain's CDR3 is CASSLFRPSNQPQHF. CDR3 nucleotides: TGTGCCAGCAGTTTATTCAGACCCTCTAATCAGCCCCAGCATTTT.

The chain links TRBV3-1 to TRBJ2-1; tentatively, D is TRBD2 (7 bases). The CDR3 spans 16 residues. V was cut by 0 bases and J by 10 bases, with 19 bases left in between. Germline V lookup: CDR1 LGHDT, CDR2 YNNKEL (reference sequence). The CDR3 loop is CASSQEAGHSLYEQFF. CDR3 bases: TGTGCCAGCAGCCAAGAAGCGGGACATAGCCTCTACGAGCAGTTCTTC.

This clonotype was detected only a few times. V gene TRBV20-1 combines with J gene TRBJ2-5; 10 nucleotides agree with TRBD1. This CDR3 region has 14 residues. Germline V gene data show CDR1 as DFQATT and CDR2 as SNEGSKA (reference sequence). The V and J ends lost 1 base and 11 bases, in that order; junction bases with no gene match: 10. The CDR3 DNA sequence: TGCAGTGCTAGAGGACAGGGGGCTGCAAGGGAGCAGTACTTC. It translates to CSARGQGAAREQYF.

The table lists this clonotype with a few counts. This chain connects TRBV12-3 or TRBV12-4 to TRBJ2-1; 8 positions agree with TRBD2. There are 15 residues in the CDR3. V gave up 4 bases and J gave up 3 bases; unmatched junction bases: 5. The CDR3 region is CASSSRTSSYNEQFF. CDR3 in DNA: TGTGCCAGCAGTTCCCGGACTAGCAGCTACAATGAGCAGTTCTTC.

This chain's CDR3 is CASSSIAGAIDTQYF. The CDR3 DNA reads as TGTGCCAGCAGCTCCATAGCGGGGGCCATAGATACGCAGTATTTT. The rearrangement uses TRBV7-2 and TRBJ2-3; 9 bases are a match to TRBD2. V gave up 4 bases and J gave up 5 bases; unmatched junction bases: 7. From germline, CDR1 is SGHTA and CDR2 FQGNSA. The CDR3 sequence is 15 residues long.

This clonotype came up a few times. V gene TRBV20-1 combines with J gene TRBJ2-1; D might be TRBD1 (5 bases). V was pared by 6 bases and J by 8 bases, with 23 bases between. There are 15 residues in the CDR3. Germline loops: CDR1 DFQATT, CDR2 SNEGSKA (reference sequence). CDR3 in DNA: TGCAGTGCAAACGATCGGGCAGGGTTAATCGATGAGCAGTTCTTC. It is translated as CSANDRAGLIDEQFF.

This sequence joins TRBV20-1 and TRBJ2-1; 9 bases are shared with TRBD1. Trimming cost V 0 bases and J 1 base; bases outside gene matches: 4. Germline V gene data show CDR1 as DFQATT and CDR2 as SNEGSKA (reference sequence). This CDR3 is 16 amino acids long. The CDR3 here is CSARDSTGGSYNEQFF. Here the CDR3 DNA reads TGCAGTGCTAGAGATTCGACAGGGGGGTCCTACAATGAGCAGTTCTTC.

The V and J genes are TRBV2 and TRBJ1-6; 7 bases map to TRBD1. V was clipped by 10 bases and J by 10 bases; unmatched bases: 16. Germline loops: CDR1 SNHLY, CDR2 FYNNEI. The CDR3 contains 15 residues. The CDR3 DNA follows: TGTGCCACGGGCTATAGGGCAGGGGGTGACTCACCCCTCCACTTT. Residues: CATGYRAGGDSPLHF. Together with reference TRBV2 and TRBJ1-6, the CDR3 gives the full variable domain: EPEVTQTPSHQVTQMGQEVILRCVPISNHLYFYWYRQILGQKVEFLVSFYNNEISEKSEIFDDQFSVERPDGSNFTLKIRSTKLEDSAMYFCATGYRAGGDSPLHFGNGTRLTVT.

On this clonotype: At one end the junction does not follow the germline gene, possibly because of a read error. This rearrangement joins TRBV4-3 to TRBJ2-1; 9 nucleotides line up with TRBD2. This CDR3 comprises 16 residues. CDR1 LGHNA and CDR2 YSLEER come from the germline V gene. The CDR3 reads CASSQLSGGLYDEQFF. DNA for the CDR3: TGCGCCAGCAGCCAACTTAGCGGGGGCCTCTACGATGAGCAGTTCTTC.

The table lists this clonotype with a few counts. The J gene is TRBJ2-1, the V gene TRBV4-3; D may match TRBD1 or TRBD2 (6 bases each). The CDR3 contains 18 residues. Germline CDR1 and CDR2: LGHNA and YSLEER. V shed 0 bases and J shed 3 bases, with 18 bases lying between them. The DNA for the CDR3 is TGCGCCAGCAGCCAAGAAGAAGGGGGGACTCCCTACTACAATGAGCAGTTCTTC. It specifies CASSQEEGGTPYYNEQFF.

Details on this clonotype: A much larger clone lies one base from this, so it may be a read error. The V call is TRBV29-1, the J call TRBJ2-5; D is unresolved. Per germline, CDR1 SQVTM and CDR2 ANQGSEA. The V and J ends lost 4 bases and 0 bases respectively, with 9 bases between them. The CDR3 extends over 13 amino acids. This CDR3 reads CSVGGKYQETQYF. As DNA, the CDR3 is TGCAGCGTTGGGGGAAAGTACCAAGAGACCCAGTACTTC.

This clonotype was observed a handful of times. The chain uses TRBV10-1 and TRBJ2-7; no reliable D call. The germline CDR1 and CDR2 sequences are WNHNN and SYGVQD (reference sequence). With 0 bases removed from V and 7 bases from J, the gap between germline ends came to 7 bases. The CDR3 is made up of 12 amino acids. CDR3 amino acids: CASSESWREQYF. The CDR3 DNA follows: TGCGCCAGCAGTGAGTCTTGGCGAGAGCAGTACTTC.

The chain recombines TRBV9 with TRBJ2-1; 13 bases line up with TRBD2. CDR1 and CDR2 (germline): SGDLS, YYNGEE. The V gene end was trimmed by 0 bases and the J gene end by 7 bases; junction bases not matched to a gene: 7. The CDR3 runs 17 residues. The CDR3 reads CASSVGTSGGVGNEQFF. The CDR3 DNA reads TGTGCCAGCAGCGTAGGGACTAGCGGGGGCGTAGGAAATGAGCAGTTCTTC.

CDR3 loop: CASRQTGLDTQYF. For the CDR3, the DNA is TGTGCCAGCAGGCAAACAGGGTTAGATACGCAGTATTTT. V gene TRBV3-1 combines with J gene TRBJ2-3; a possible D gene is TRBD1 (6 bases). Trimming cost V 6 bases and J 5 bases, with 12 bases left between them. The germline V gene has CDR1 LGHDT and CDR2 YNNKEL (reference sequence). The CDR3 sequence is 13 residues long.

In this sample, this clonotype turned up once. J is TRBJ2-7 and V is TRBV19, with D possibly called TRBD1 or TRBD2 (6 bases each). TRBJ2-5 matches the DNA end more closely, so the J call is doubtful. The germline V gene encodes CDR1 LNHDA and CDR2 SQIVND (reference sequence). The CDR3 spans 16 residues. CDR3 protein: CASSIRGAGVKETQYF. CDR3 in DNA: TGTGCCAGTAGTATAAGGGGGGCCGGAGTAAAGGAGACCCAGTACTTC.

The genes are TRBV1 and TRBJ2-1; the table calls TRBD2, which could not be checked here. TRBV1 is classified as a pseudogene. The CDR3 has 16 residues. The DNA for the CDR3 is TGCACCAGCAGCCAAGAAGGTTGCGGGGGGAACAATGAGCAGTTCTTC. Protein product: CTSSQEGCGGNNEQFF.

This chain joins TRBV28 and TRBJ2-3; 8 nucleotides match TRBD2. Germline V CDR1 and CDR2: MDHEN, SYDVKM. This CDR3 contains 16 residues. V lost 4 bases and J lost 3; bases outside the gene matches: 9. The DNA of the CDR3 is TGTGCCAGCAGTTCGGGGGGGCTTTTAAAAACAGATACGCAGTATTTT. Translation gives CASSSGGLLKTDTQYF. Together with reference TRBV28 and TRBJ2-3, the CDR3 gives the full variable domain: DVKVTQSSRYLVKRTGEKVFLECVQDMDHENMFWYRQDPGLGLRLIYFSYDVKMKEKGDIPEGYSVSREKKERFSLILESASTNQTSMYLCASSSGGLLKTDTQYFGPGTRLTVL.

The rearrangement joins TRBV19 to TRBJ2-3; D is undetermined. Germline V gene sequence: CDR1 LNHDA, CDR2 SQIVND (reference sequence). CDR3 length: 13 amino acids. The V gene lost 5 bases and the J gene lost 4 bases, with 10 bases spanning the gap. CDR3 bases: TGTGCCAGTAGTTACCGGTCCGCAGATACGCAGTATTTT. It codes for CASSYRSADTQYF.

This clonotype was picked up many times. The chain joins TRBV28 to TRBJ2-5; 8 nucleotides align to TRBD2. Trimming took 6 bases from V and 5 from J; bases not matched to a gene: 8. The CDR3 is made up of 14 amino acids. Germline V CDR1 and CDR2: MDHEN, SYDVKM. The CDR3 loop reads CASSQSGGVETQYF. The CDR3 nucleotides read TGTGCCAGCAGCCAATCGGGAGGGGTCGAGACCCAGTACTTC.

The chain links TRBV29-1 to TRBJ2-1; 9 bases align to TRBD2. With 0 bases clipped from V and 6 bases from J, the junction kept 3 bases outside the gene matches. The CDR3 sequence is 14 residues long. The germline V gene encodes CDR1 SQVTM and CDR2 ANQGSEA. The CDR3 coding sequence is TGCAGCGTTGAAGAGGGGCGGGGGGGCAATGAGCAGTTCTTC. It yields the protein CSVEEGRGGNEQFF.

The gene calls are TRBV20-1 and TRBJ2-3, with D tentatively TRBD1 (5 bases). From germline, CDR1 is DFQATT and CDR2 SNEGSKA (reference sequence). CDR3 length: 14 amino acids. With 8 bases removed from V and 4 bases from J, the gap between germline ends came to 19 bases. In nucleotides, the CDR3 is TGCAGTCGCTGGGGCCAGCTTCGGCCAGATACGCAGTATTTT. This translates into CSRWGQLRPDTQYF.

This clonotype was seen a few times. The gene calls are TRBV6-1 and TRBJ1-5; a possible D gene is TRBD1 (6 bases). V lost 8 bases and J 1 base, leaving 15 bases between the germline ends. CDR3 length: 15 amino acids. The germline gives CDR1 MNHNS, CDR2 SASEGT. CDR3 residues: CASSQGGGSNQPQHF. The CDR3 bases are TGTGCCAGCTCACAGGGAGGTGGGAGCAATCAGCCCCAGCATTTT.

The chain joins TRBV5-1 to TRBJ2-5; D tentatively fits TRBD1 or TRBD2 (5 bases each). CDR3 size: 15 residues. The germline V and J ends were trimmed by 5 bases and 4 bases, with 18 bases remaining between them. Germline values: CDR1 SGHRS, CDR2 YFSETQ. CDR3 residues: CASRQSGTRRETQYF. For the CDR3, the DNA is TGCGCCAGCAGACAGTCCGGGACCAGACGAGAGACCCAGTACTTC.

The rearrangement uses TRBV5-6 and TRBJ2-5; D remains unclear. The germline V gene encodes CDR1 SGHDT and CDR2 YYEEEE. V lost 2 bases and J 3 bases, leaving 17 bases between the germline ends. The CDR3 has 16 amino acids. The CDR3 reads CASSFGLSEVKETQYF. CDR3 coding DNA: TGTGCCAGCAGCTTTGGCCTCTCCGAGGTTAAAGAGACCCAGTACTTC.